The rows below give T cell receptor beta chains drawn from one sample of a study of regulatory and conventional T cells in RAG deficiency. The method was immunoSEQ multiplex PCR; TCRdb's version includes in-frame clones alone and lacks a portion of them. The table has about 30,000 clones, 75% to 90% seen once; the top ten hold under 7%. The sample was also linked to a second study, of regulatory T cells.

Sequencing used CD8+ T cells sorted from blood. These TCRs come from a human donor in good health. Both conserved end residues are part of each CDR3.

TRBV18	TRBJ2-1	CASSLEGAPGEQFF
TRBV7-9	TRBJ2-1	CASSLDYSRDNEQFF
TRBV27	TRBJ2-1	CASSLSQSSYNEQFF
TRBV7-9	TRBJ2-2	CASSSGTKAGELFF
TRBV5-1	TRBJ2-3	CASSLDDRVRDTDTQYF
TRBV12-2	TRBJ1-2	CASRFTGFGYTF
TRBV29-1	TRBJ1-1	CSVVDRGVTEASF
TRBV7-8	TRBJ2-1	CASTSGVTYNEQFF
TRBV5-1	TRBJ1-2	CASSLEDGQLGYTF
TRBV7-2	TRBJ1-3	CASSAQGSGNTIYF
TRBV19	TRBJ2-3	CASSIAHGGESTDTQYF
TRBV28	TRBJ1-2	CASKSPANYGYTF
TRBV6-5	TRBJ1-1	CASRAGGLNTEAFF
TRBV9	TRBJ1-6	CASSDRAGNSPLHF
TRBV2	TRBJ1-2	CASSLGTGYGYTF
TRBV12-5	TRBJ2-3	CASGLSRRGGPDTQYF
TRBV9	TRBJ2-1	CASSVGRGGIGSYNEQFF
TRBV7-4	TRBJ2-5	CASSCIGTSGRVSTSETQYF
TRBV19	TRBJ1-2	CASSISQGFGYGYTF
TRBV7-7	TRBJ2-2	CASSLGRPGTGELFF
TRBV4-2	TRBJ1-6	CASSQTYGGSSYNSPLHF
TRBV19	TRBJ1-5	CASKTRDVGQPQHF
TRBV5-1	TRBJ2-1	CASSLVGSGGLYNEQFF
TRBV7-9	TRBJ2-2	CASSFTGSGELFF
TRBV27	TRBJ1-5	CASGINQPQHF
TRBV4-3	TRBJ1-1	CASGTVNTEAFF
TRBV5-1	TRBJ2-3	CASSFSAGAEDTQYF
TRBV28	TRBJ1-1	CASSRTGAGSEAFF
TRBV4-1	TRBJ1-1	CASSQEGAANTEAFF
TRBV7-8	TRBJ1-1	CASSPSGGTEAFF
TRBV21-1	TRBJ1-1	CASSKGKSERDTEAFF
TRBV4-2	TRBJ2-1	CASSQGEASWRSYNEQFF
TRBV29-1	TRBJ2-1	CSARGGHSYNEQFF
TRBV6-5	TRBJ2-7	CASSYSGDAYEQYF
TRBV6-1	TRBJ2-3	CASTEAGVRDTQYF
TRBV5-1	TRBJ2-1	CASSYAISGGTLPNEQFF
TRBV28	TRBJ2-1	CASSFFGGVNEQFF
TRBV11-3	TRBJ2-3	CASSSPETGGTDTQYF
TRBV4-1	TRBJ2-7	CASSQGATGAYEQHF
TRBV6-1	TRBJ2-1	CASSVNGRSSYNEQFF
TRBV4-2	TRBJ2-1	CASSQGLEGAVRINEQFF
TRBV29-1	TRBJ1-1	CSVEDRTGRRVGSEAFF
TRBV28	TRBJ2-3	CASRTGTGMTDTQYF
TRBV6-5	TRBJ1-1	CASLPPGYSTEAFF
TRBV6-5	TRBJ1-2	CASSGETSYGYTF
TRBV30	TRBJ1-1	CAWSVWREAFF
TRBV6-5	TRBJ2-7	CASSYGAGDSYEQYF
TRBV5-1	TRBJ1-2	CASSLTGNLYTF
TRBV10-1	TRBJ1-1	CASSEGGVSTEAFF